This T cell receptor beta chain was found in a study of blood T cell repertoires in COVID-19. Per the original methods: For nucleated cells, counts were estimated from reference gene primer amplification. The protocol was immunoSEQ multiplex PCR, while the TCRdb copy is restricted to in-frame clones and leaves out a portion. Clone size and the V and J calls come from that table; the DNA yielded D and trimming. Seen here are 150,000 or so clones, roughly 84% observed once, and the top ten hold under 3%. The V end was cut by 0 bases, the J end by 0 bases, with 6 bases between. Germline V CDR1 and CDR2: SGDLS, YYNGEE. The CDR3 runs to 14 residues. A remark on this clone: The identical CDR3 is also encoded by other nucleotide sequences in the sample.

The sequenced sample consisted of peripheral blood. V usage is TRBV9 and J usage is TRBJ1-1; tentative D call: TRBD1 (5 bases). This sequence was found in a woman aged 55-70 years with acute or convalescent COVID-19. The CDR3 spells CASSVGGVNTEAFF. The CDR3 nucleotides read TGTGCCAGCAGCGTAGGGGGGGTGAACACTGAAGCTTTCTTT. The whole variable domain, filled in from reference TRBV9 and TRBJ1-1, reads DSGVTQTPKHLITATGQRVTLRCSPRSGDLSVYWYQQSLDQGLQFLIQYYNGEERAKGNILERFSAQQFPDLHSELNLSSLELGDSALYFCASSVGGVNTEAFFGQGTRLTVV.